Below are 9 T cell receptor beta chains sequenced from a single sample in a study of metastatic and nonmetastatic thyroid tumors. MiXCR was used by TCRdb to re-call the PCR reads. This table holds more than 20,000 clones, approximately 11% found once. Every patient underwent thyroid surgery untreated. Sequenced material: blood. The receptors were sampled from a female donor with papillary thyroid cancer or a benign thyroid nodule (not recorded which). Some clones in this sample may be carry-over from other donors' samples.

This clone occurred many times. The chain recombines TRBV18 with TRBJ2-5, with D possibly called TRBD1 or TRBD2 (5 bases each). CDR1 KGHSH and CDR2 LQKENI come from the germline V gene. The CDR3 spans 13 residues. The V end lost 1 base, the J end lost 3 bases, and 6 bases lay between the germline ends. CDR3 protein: CASSPRGKETQYF. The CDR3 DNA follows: TGTGCCAGCTCACCACGGGGGAAAGAGACCCAGTACTTC.

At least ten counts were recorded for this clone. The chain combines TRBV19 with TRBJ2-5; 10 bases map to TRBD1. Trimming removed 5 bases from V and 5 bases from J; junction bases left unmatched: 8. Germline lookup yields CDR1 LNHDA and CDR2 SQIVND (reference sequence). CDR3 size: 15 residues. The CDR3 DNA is TGTGCCAGTAGTTACGGACAGGGGGTTCGGGAGACCCAGTACTTC. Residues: CASSYGQGVRETQYF.

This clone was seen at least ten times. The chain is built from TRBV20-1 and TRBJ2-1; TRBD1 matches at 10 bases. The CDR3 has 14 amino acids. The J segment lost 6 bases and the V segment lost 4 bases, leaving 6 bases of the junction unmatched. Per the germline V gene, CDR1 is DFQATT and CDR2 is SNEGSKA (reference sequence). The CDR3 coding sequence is TGCAGTGCTAACACGGGACAGGGGATCAATGAGCAGTTCTTC. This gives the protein CSANTGQGINEQFF.

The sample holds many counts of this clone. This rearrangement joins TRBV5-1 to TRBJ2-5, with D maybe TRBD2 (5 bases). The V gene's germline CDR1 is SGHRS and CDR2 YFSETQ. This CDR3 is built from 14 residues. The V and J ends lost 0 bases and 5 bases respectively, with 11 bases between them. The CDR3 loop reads CASSLGRRGETQYF. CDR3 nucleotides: TGCGCCAGCAGCTTGGGACGGCGAGGGGAGACCCAGTACTTC.

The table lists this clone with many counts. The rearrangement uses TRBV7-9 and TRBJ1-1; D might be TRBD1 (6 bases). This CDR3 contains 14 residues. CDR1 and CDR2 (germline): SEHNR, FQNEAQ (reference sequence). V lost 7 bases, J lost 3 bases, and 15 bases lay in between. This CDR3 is CASIDLQGHTEAFF. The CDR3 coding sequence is TGTGCCAGCATCGACCTCCAGGGGCACACTGAAGCTTTCTTT.

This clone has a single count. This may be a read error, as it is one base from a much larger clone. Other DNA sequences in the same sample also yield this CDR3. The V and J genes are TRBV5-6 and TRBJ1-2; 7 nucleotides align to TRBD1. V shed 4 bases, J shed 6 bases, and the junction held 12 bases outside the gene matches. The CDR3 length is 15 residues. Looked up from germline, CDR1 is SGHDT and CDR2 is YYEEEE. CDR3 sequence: CASSAPYGTVDGYTF. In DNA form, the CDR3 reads TGTGCCAGCAGCGCACCCTACGGGACAGTGGATGGCTACACCTTC.

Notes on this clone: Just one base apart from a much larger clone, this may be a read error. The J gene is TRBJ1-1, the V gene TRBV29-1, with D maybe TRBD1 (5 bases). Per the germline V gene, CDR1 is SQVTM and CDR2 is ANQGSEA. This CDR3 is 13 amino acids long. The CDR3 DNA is TGCAGCGCCGAGGGCGGGGGTGGGGGTGAATCTTTCTTT. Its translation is CSAEGGGGGESFF.

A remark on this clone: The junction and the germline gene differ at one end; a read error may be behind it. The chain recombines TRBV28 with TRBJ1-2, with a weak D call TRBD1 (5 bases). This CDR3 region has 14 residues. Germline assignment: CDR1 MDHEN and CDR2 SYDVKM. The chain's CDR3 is CASSSSLGTYGYNF. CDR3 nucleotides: TGTGCCAGCAGCTCATCCCTCGGGACCTATGGCTACAACTTC.

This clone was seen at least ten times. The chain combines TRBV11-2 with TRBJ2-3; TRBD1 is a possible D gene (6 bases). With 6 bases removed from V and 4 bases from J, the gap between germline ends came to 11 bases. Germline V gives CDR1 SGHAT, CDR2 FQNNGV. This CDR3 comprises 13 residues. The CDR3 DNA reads TGTGCCAGCAGACCGACAGGAGCAGATACGCAGTATTTT. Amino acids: CASRPTGADTQYF.